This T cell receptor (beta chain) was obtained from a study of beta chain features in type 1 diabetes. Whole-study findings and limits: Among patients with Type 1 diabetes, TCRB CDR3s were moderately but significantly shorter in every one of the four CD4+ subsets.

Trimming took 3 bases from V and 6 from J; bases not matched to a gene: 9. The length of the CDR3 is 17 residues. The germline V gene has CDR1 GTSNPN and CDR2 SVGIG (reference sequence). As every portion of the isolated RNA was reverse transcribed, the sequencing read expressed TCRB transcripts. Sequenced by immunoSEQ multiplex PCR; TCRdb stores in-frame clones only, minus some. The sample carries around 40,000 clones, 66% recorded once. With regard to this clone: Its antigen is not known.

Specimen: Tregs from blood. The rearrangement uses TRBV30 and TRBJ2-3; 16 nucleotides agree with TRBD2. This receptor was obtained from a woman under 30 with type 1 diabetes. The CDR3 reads CAWRVPPGLAGGDTQYF. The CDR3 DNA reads TGTGCCTGGAGAGTCCCCCCGGGACTAGCGGGAGGGGATACGCAGTATTTT. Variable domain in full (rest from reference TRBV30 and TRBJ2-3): SQTIHQWPATLVQPVGSPLSLECTVEGTSNPNLYWYRQAAGRGLQLLFYSVGIGQISSEVPQNLSASRPQDRQFILSSKKLLLSDSGFYLCAWRVPPGLAGGDTQYFGPGTRLTVL.